This T cell receptor beta chain was retrieved from a study of PD-L1 blockade in urothelial cancer. Study-wide context: Blood samples had a median of approximately 150,000 T cells, tens of thousands of unique TCRs, and clonality more than 0.075.

The investigators introduced synthetic TCR analog templates into each PCR as spikes. Generated by immunoSEQ multiplex PCR, the TCRdb table keeps only in-frame clones and is missing some. The sample yields roughly 130,000 clones, approximately 84% seen once. This CDR3 is built from 15 residues. The trim removed 6 bases at V and 1 base at J, leaving 4 bases unmatched. The V gene's germline CDR1 is SNHLY and CDR2 FYNNEI. The time point denotes: pretreatment peripheral blood. The V gene is TRBV2, the J gene TRBJ2-1; 9 bases match TRBD1. The sequenced sample was PBMCs, obtained around atezolizumab (anti-PD-L1) treatment. The clonotype comes from a man aged 50 to 59 with urothelial cancer. DNA of the CDR3: TGTGCCAGCAGCGCAGACAGGGGGTCCTACAATGAGCAGTTCTTC. Its translation is CASSADRGSYNEQFF.